This record covers a single T cell receptor (beta chain). This entry comes from a study of shared clonotypes between healthy human individuals. TCRdb's table, derived via immunoSEQ multiplex PCR, lists solely in-frame clones and lacks some. The sample has some 550,000 clones, about 97% seen once. This TCR was sampled from a young woman in good health. Sequencing was performed on naive CD4+ T cells sorted from blood. Subset in this sample: CD45RA+ positively selected.

The CDR3 nucleotides are TGTGCCAGCAGTACGACAGGGTTGAACACAGATACGCAGTATTTT. As protein: CASSTTGLNTDTQYF. V and J are TRBV27 and TRBJ2-3, with 7 positions matching TRBD1. V lost 5 bases and J lost 2; bases outside the gene matches: 7. The length of the CDR3 is 15 residues. CDR1 is MNHEY and CDR2 is SMNVEV in the germline V gene (reference sequence).